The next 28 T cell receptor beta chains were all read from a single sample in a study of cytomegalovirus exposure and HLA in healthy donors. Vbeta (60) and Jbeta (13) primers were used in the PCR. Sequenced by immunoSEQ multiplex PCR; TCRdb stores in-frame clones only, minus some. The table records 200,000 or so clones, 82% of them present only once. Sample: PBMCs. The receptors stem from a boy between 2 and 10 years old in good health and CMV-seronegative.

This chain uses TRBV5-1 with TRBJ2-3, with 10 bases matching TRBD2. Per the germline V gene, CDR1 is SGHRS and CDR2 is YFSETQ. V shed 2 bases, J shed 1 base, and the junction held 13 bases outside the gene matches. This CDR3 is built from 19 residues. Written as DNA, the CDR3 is TGCGCCAGCAGCTTAGCGGGGGGGTTTCCGTCCATACGCACAGATACGCAGTATTTT. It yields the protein CASSLAGGFPSIRTDTQYF.

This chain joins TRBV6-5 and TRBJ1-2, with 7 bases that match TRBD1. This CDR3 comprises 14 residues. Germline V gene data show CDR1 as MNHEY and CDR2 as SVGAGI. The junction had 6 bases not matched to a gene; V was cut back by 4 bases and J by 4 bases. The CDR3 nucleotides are TGTGCCAGCAGTTGGTCTTGGGACAGCTATGGCTACACCTTC. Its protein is CASSWSWDSYGYTF.

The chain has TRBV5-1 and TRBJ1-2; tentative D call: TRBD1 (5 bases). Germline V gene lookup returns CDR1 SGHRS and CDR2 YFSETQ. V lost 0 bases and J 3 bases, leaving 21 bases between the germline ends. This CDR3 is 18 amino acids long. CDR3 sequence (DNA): TGCGCCAGCAGCTTGGAACCAGGGAAAGGGGAAGGGGACTATGGCTACACCTTC. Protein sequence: CASSLEPGKGEGDYGYTF.

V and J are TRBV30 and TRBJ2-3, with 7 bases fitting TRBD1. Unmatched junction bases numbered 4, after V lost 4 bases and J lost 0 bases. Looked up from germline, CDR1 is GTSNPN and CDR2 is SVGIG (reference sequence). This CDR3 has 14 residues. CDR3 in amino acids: CAWNRGRSTDTQYF. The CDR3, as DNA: TGTGCCTGGAACAGGGGAAGGAGCACAGATACGCAGTATTTT.

The CDR3 DNA follows: TGTGCCAGCAGCTTAGCGAGGTATCATTCCGGGACAGTCTACTACAATGAGCAGTTCTTC. It is translated as CASSLARYHSGTVYYNEQFF. V and J are TRBV7-6 and TRBJ2-1; TRBD1 matches at 7 bases. Germline values: CDR1 SGHVS, CDR2 FNYEAQ. The CDR3 is made up of 20 amino acids. V was clipped by 0 bases and J by 3 bases; unmatched bases: 17.

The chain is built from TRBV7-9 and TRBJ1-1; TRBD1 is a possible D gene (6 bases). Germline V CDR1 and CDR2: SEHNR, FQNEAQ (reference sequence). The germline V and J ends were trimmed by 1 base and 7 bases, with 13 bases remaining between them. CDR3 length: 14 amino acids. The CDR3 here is CASSLEGTRSEAFF. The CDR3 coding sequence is TGTGCCAGCAGCTTAGAAGGGACACGGAGTGAAGCTTTCTTT.

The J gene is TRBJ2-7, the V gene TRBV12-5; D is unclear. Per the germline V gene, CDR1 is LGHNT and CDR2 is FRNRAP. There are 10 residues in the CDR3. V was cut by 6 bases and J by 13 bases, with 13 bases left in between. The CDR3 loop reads CASGTTNLYF. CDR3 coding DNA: TGTGCTAGTGGAACGACAAACCTATACTTC.

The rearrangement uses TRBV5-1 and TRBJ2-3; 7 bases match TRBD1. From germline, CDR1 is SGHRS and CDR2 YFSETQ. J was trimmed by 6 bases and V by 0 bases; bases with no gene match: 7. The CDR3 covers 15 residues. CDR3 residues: CASSLDRGSRDTQYF. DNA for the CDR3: TGCGCCAGCAGCTTGGACAGGGGTTCGCGGGATACGCAGTATTTT.

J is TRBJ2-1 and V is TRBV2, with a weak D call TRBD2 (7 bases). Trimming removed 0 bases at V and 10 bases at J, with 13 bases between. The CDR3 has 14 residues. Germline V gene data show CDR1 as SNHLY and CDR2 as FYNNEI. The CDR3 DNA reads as TGTGCCAGCAGTGAAGCGGTTAGGGGGGGCGAGCAGTTCTTC. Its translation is CASSEAVRGGEQFF.

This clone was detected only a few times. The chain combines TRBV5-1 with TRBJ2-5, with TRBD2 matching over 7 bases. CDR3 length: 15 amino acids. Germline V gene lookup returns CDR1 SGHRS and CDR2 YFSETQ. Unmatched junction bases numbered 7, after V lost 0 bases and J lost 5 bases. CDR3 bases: TGCGCCAGCAGCTTGGGGTCGGGGGGTGAGGAGACCCAGTACTTC. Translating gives CASSLGSGGEETQYF.

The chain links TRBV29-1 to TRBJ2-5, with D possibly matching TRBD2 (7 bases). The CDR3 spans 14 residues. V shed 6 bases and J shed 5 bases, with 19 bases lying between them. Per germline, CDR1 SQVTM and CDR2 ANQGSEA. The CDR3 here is CSVDDTGRGETQYF. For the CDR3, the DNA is TGCAGCGTGGACGATACAGGGAGGGGGGAGACCCAGTACTTC.

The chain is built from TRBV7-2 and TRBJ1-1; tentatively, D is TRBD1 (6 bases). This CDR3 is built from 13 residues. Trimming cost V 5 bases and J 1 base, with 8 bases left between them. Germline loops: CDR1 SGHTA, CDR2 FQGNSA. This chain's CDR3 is CASSPTGNTEAFF. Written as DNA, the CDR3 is TGTGCCAGCAGCCCGACAGGGAACACTGAAGCTTTCTTT.

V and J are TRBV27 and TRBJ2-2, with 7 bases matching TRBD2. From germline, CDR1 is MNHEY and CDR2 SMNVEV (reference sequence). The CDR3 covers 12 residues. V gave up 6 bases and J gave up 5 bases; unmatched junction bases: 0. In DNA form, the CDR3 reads TGTGCCAGCAGGGGGGGGACCGGGGAGCTGTTTTTT. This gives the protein CASRGGTGELFF.

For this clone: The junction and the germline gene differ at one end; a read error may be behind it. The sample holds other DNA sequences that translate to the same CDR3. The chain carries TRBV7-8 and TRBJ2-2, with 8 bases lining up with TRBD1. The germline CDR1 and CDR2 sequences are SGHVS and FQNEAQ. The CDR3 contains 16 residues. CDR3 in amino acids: CASSSRQGPGTGELFF. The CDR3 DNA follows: TGCGCCAGCAGCTCAAGACAGGGGCCGGGCACCGGGGAGCTGTTTTTT.

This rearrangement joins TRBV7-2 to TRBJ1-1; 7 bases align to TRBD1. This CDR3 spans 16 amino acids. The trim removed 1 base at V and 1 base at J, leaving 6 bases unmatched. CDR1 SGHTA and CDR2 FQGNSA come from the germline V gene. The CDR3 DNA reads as TGTGCCAGCAGCTTAGTCCCGACAGGGAAGAACACTGAAGCTTTCTTT. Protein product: CASSLVPTGKNTEAFF.

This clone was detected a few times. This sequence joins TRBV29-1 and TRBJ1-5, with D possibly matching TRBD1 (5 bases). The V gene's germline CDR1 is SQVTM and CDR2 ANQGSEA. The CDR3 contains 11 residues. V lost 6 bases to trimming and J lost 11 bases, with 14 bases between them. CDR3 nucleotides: TGCAGCGTCACCCGGGGGGGGTCCCAGCATTTT. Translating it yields CSVTRGGSQHF.

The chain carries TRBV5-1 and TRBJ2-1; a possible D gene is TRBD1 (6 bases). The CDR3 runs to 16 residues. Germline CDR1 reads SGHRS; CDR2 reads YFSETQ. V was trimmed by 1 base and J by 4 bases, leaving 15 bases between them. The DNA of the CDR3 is TGCGCCAGCAGCTTGTCAGGGGATTATGATTACAATGAGCAGTTCTTC. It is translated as CASSLSGDYDYNEQFF.

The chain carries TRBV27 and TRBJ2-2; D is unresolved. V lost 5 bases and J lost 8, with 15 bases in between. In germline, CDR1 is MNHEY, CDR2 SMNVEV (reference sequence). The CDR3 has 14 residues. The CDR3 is CASSIARAGGELFF. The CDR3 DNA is TGTGCCAGCAGTATTGCACGAGCAGGAGGGGAGCTGTTTTTT.

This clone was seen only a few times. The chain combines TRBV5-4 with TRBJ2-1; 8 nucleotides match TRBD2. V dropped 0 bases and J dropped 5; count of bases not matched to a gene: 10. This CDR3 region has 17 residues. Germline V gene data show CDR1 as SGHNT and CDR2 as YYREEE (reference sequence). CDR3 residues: CASSLGAGTRIHNEQFF. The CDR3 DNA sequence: TGTGCCAGCAGCTTGGGTGCCGGGACTAGGATCCACAATGAGCAGTTCTTC.

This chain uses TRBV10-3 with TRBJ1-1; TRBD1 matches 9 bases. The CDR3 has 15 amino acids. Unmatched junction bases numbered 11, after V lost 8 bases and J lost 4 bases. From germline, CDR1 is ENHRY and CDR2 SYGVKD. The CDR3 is CAIEGQGRSSTEAFF. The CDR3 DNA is TGTGCCATCGAAGGACAGGGGCGATCTTCCACTGAAGCTTTCTTT.

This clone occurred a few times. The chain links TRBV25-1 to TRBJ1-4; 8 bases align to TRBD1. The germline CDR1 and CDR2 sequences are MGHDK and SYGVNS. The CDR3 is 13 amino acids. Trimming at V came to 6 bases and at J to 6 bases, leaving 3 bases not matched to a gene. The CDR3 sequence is CASRDRVDEKLFF. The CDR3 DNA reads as TGTGCCAGCAGGGACAGGGTAGATGAAAAACTGTTTTTT.

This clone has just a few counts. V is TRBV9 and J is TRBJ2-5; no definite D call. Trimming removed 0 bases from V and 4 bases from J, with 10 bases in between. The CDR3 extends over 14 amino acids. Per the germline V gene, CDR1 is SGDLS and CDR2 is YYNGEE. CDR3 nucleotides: TGTGCCAGCAGCGTAGGAAGGTTAGCAGAGACCCAGTACTTC. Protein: CASSVGRLAETQYF.

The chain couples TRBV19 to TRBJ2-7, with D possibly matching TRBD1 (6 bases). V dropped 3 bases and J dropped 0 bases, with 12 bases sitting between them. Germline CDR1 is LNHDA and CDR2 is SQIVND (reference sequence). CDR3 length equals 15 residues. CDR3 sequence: CASSMGGQSSYEQYF. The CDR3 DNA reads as TGTGCCAGTAGTATGGGTGGACAGAGCTCCTACGAGCAGTACTTC.

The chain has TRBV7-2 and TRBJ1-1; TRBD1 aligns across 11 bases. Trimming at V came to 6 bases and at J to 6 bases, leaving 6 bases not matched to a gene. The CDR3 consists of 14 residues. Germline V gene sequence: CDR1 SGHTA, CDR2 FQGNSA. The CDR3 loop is CASSRTGGAAEAFF. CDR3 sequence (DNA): TGTGCCAGCAGTCGGACAGGGGGCGCGGCTGAAGCTTTCTTT. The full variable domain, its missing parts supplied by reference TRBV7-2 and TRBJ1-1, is GAGVSQSPSNKVTEKGKDVELRCDPISGHTALYWYRQSLGQGLEFLIYFQGNSAPDKSGLPSDRFSAERTGGSVSTLTIQRTQQEDSAVYLCASSRTGGAAEAFFGQGTRLTVV.

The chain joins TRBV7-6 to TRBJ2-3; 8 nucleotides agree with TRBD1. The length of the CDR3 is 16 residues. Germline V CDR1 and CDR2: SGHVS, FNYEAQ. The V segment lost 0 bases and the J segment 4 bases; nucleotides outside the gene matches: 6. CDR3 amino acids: CASSLALGQGSDTQYF. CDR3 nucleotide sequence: TGTGCCAGCAGCTTAGCGCTAGGACAGGGATCAGATACGCAGTATTTT.

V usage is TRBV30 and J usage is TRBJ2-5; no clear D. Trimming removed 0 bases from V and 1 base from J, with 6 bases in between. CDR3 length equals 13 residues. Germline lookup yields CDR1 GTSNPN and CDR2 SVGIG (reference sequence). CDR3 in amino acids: CAWSVGGQETQYF. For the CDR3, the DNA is TGTGCCTGGAGTGTAGGCGGCCAAGAGACCCAGTACTTC.

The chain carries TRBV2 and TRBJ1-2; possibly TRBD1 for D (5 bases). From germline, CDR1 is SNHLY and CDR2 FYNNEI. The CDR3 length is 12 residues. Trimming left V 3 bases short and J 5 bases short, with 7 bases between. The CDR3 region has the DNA TGTGCCAGCAGTGATCGGGGGTATGGCTACACCTTC. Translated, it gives CASSDRGYGYTF.

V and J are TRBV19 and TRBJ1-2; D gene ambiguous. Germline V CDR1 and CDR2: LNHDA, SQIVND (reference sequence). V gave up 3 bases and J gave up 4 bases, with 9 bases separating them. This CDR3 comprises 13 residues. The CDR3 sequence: CASSIEGFYGYTF. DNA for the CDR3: TGTGCCAGTAGTATCGAGGGTTTCTATGGCTACACCTTC.